Given below is one T cell receptor (beta chain) in context. The antigen it recognizes is unknown. No base quality information exists; no much larger clone differs at one position. The CDR3 runs 14 amino acids, cysteine and phenylalanine included. CDR3 DNA only is kept here, 42 bases in frame from base 1. Cut back by 3 bases and 5 bases, the V and J ends lie 10 bases apart. CDR1 and CDR2 are read off the germline V gene (reference sequence) as LNHDA and SQIVND. This record belongs to a study of blood T cell repertoires in COVID-19 (dated by TCRdb to 2020 to 2022). Concerning the study at large: Collaborator samples came from the United States, Italy and Spain and covered acute and convalescent phases of COVID-19. A freely available public database, intended as a resource for researchers studying the immune response to SARS-CoV-2, is where the repertoires were released. The sample metadata nearly always contained a de-identified subject ID, COVID-19 status, age in years and sex. The prospective study material was composed of cDNA or gDNA derived from T cells, B-cell-depleted T cells, or PBMCs. The dataset comprised deeply sampled blood TCRbeta repertoires from subjects exposed to, actively infected with, or recovered from COVID-19. The samples were drawn from the first 160 participants of the ongoing ImmuneRACE study and from 1,254 subjects provided by 6 global collaborators. Where HLA class I and class II types were available, the types were taken from metadata supplied by the sample provider, not from assay-based typing.

Study-level results and caveats: The amount of clinical and demographic metadata varied by source and participant and was provided uncurated.

Each collaborating institution followed its own protocols to collect whole blood in K2EDTA tubes. For TCRbeta analysis, collaborator samples were shipped as frozen whole blood, as isolated PBMCs, or as DNA extracted from either sample type. TCRbeta CDR3 regions were amplified from genomic DNA using the immunoSEQ Assay, a bias-controlled multiplex PCR. As for the authors' bioinformatics: The number of nucleated cells in each sample was estimated from the amplification of reference gene primers within the assay. To quantify the absolute abundance of each unique TCRbeta CDR3 rearrangement, sequence reads were collapsed and filtered. Productive Simpson clonality was computed per sample as the square root of Simpson's diversity index over productive rearrangements. Here the immuneACCESS table is served through TCRdb, limited to in-frame sequences with V and J called. Missing clones are a known gap in these copies; in checked studies unresolved V genes cover under half, and the rest lacks a known reason. V and J calls and clone size are copied from that table; D and trimming were computed from the DNA. For this sample the table gives approximately 100,000 clones, of which approximately 89% were detected only once. The ten largest clones take up 5% to 5.5% of the sample.

Here the chain combines TRBV19 and TRBJ1-4, with the D gene too uncertain to name. Specimen: peripheral blood. This sequence was found in a woman older than 75 with active COVID-19. CDR3 sequence: CASSMAGFNEKLFF. The DNA reads as follows: TGTGCCAGTAGTATGGCAGGATTCAATGAAAAACTGTTTTTT.